A selection of T cell receptor beta chains follows, all from one sample in a study of shared clonotypes between healthy human individuals. The protocol was immunoSEQ multiplex PCR, while the TCRdb copy is restricted to in-frame clones and leaves out a portion. The data show over a million clones, about four fifths seen once. Material: memory CD4+ T cells from PBMCs. These receptors were collected from a man between 18 and 35 years old in good health. Some clones in this sample may be carry-over from other donors' samples. CDR3s include the opening cysteine and the closing phenylalanine or tryptophan. A D gene is named only where the DNA matches it firmly. Only part of the rows carry a size: once, few, many, or a class if the clone is expanded.

TRBD2	TRBV19	NA	TRBJ2-2	CASRVTSGRAGELFF	TGTGCCAGTAGAGTAACTAGCGGGAGGGCCGGGGAGCTGTTTTTT
NA	TRBV7-3	NA	TRBJ2-5	CASSARYQETQYF	TGTGCCAGCAGCGCCAGATACCAAGAGACCCAGTACTTC
TRBD2	TRBV28	NA	TRBJ2-1	CASSLLAGGGREQFF	TGTGCCAGCAGTCTACTAGCGGGAGGTGGACGAGAGCAGTTCTTC
NA	TRBV5-6	few	TRBJ2-7	CASSLGQGVREQYF	TGTGCCAGCAGCTTGGGTCAGGGTGTTAGGGAGCAGTACTTC
TRBD1	TRBV4-1	NA	TRBJ2-5	CASSDDPDREWETQYF	TGCGCCAGCAGCGATGACCCGGACAGGGAGTGGGAGACCCAGTACTTC
NA	TRBV11-3	NA	TRBJ2-1	CASSRRLGGDNEQFF	TGTGCCAGCAGCCGCCGACTAGGCGGAGACAATGAGCAGTTCTTC
NA	TRBV7-9	NA	TRBJ2-1	CASSFGPVNEQFF	TGTGCCAGCAGCTTTGGACCTGTAAATGAGCAGTTCTTC
TRBD2	TRBV4-2	NA	TRBJ2-7	CASQRVVAGGVSYEQYF	TGTGCCTCCCAAAGGGTAGTAGCGGGAGGGGTCTCCTACGAGCAGTACTTC
NA	TRBV7-8	NA	TRBJ2-2	CASSFPVQGIGELFF	TGTGCCAGCAGCTTCCCGGTCCAGGGGATCGGGGAGCTGTTTTTT
NA	TRBV5-1	NA	TRBJ1-2	CASSLGSDNYGYTF	TGCGCCAGCAGCTTGGGTTCGGACAACTATGGCTACACCTTC
TRBD2	TRBV28	NA	TRBJ2-3	CASTIPRGSGRGGTDTQYF	TGTGCCAGCACCATCCCTCGAGGTAGCGGGAGAGGAGGGACAGATACGCAGTATTTT
NA	TRBV5-1	NA	TRBJ2-7	CASSLVLPRRSPLFSYEQYF	TGCGCCAGCAGCTTGGTCCTGCCCCGACGAAGCCCTCTATTCTCCTACGAGCAGTACTTC
NA	TRBV7-6	NA	TRBJ1-3	CASSLVTGSGNTIYF	TGTGCCAGCAGCTTAGTTACAGGGTCTGGAAACACCATATATTTT
TRBD2	TRBV5-1	few	TRBJ2-7	CASSSPGGAEQYF	TGCGCCAGCAGCTCCCCCGGGGGGGCCGAGCAGTACTTC
NA	TRBV6-5	NA	TRBJ2-7	CASSYSGGRGTYEQYF	TGTGCCAGCAGTTACTCAGGGGGACGGGGGACCTACGAGCAGTACTTC
NA	TRBV10-3	few	TRBJ2-1	CAISDPKYSEQFF	TGTGCCATCAGTGACCCCAAGTATAGTGAGCAGTTCTTC
NA	TRBV28	many	TRBJ1-5	CASSSPNSRDQRQHF	TGTGCCAGCAGTTCCCCGAACTCCCGGGATCAGCGCCAGCATTTT
NA	TRBV28	few	TRBJ1-5	CASSQPGFSNQPQHF	TGTGCCAGCAGTCAACCAGGGTTTAGCAATCAGCCCCAGCATTTT
NA	TRBV4-1	many	TRBJ1-5	CASSRDSYSNQPQHF	TGCGCCAGCAGCCGAGACAGCTATAGCAATCAGCCCCAGCATTTT
TRBD2	TRBV28	NA	TRBJ2-7	CASSYPGLATYEQYF	TGTGCCAGCAGTTACCCGGGACTAGCGACCTACGAGCAGTACTTC
NA	TRBV7-2	many	TRBJ2-6	CASSLRANVLTF	TGTGCCAGCAGCTTACGAGCCAACGTCCTGACTTTC
NA	TRBV30	NA	TRBJ2-1	CAWGRGGNEQFF	TGTGCCTGGGGTAGGGGAGGAAATGAGCAGTTCTTC
TRBD2	TRBV6-4	NA	TRBJ2-1	CASSAVAGGYNEQFF	TGTGCCAGCAGTGCGGTAGCGGGAGGGTACAATGAGCAGTTCTTC
TRBD2	TRBV25-1	NA	TRBJ2-3	CASSVALAGTDTQYF	TGTGCCAGCAGTGTGGCGCTAGCGGGCACAGATACGCAGTATTTT
TRBD2	TRBV30	NA	TRBJ2-3	CAWSLAGARDTQYF	TGTGCCTGGAGCTTAGCGGGAGCCAGAGATACGCAGTATTTT
TRBD2	TRBV28	NA	TRBJ2-3	CASSLHGLASGTDTQYF	TGTGCCAGCAGTTTGCACGGACTAGCCTCGGGCACAGATACGCAGTATTTT
NA	TRBV9	NA	TRBJ2-2	CASSFTQGYGELFF	TGTGCCAGCAGCTTCACTCAGGGATACGGGGAGCTGTTTTTT
NA	TRBV20-1	NA	TRBJ2-1	CSARVGSTQFF	TGCAGTGCCAGAGTGGGTAGCACCCAGTTCTTC
NA	TRBV30	NA	TRBJ2-5	CAWSSPGVETQYF	TGTGCCTGGAGTTCGCCAGGGGTAGAGACCCAGTACTTC
NA	TRBV6-5	NA	TRBJ1-2	CASKGRGYGYTF	TGTGCCAGCAAGGGGCGCGGCTATGGCTACACCTTC
TRBD2	TRBV9	NA	TRBJ2-7	CASSPRETVYEQYF	TGTGCCAGCAGCCCGCGGGAGACGGTCTACGAGCAGTACTTC
TRBD1	TRBV5-1	NA	TRBJ1-1	CASSLVGQGGTEAFF	TGCGCCAGCAGCTTGGTGGGACAGGGGGGCACTGAAGCTTTCTTT
TRBD2	TRBV30	NA	TRBJ2-1	CAWSKRLASRNNEQFF	TGTGCCTGGAGTAAGCGACTAGCGTCGAGGAACAATGAGCAGTTCTTC
TRBD1	TRBV18	NA	TRBJ1-5	CASSPGDRANQPQHF	TGTGCCAGCTCACCAGGTGACAGGGCCAATCAGCCCCAGCATTTT
NA	TRBV19	NA	TRBJ2-2	CASSMGQANTGELFF	TGTGCCAGTAGTATGGGCCAGGCGAACACCGGGGAGCTGTTTTTT
TRBD1	TRBV5-1	NA	TRBJ2-2	CASSSGQANTGELFF	TGCGCCAGCAGCTCCGGACAGGCTAACACCGGGGAGCTGTTTTTT
TRBD1	TRBV25-1	NA	TRBJ2-2	CASGGTGRAGELFF	TGTGCCAGCGGGGGGACAGGGAGAGCCGGGGAGCTGTTTTTT
NA	TRBV29-1	NA	TRBJ2-6	CSVGSAFTGANVLTF	TGCAGCGTTGGGTCTGCCTTCACTGGGGCCAACGTCCTGACTTTC
TRBD1	TRBV5-6	NA	TRBJ2-3	CASSVGQGTDTQYF	TGTGCCAGCAGCGTGGGACAGGGAACAGATACGCAGTATTTT
TRBD1	TRBV30	NA	TRBJ1-2	CASSLDRGHGYTF	TGTGCCTCTTCCCTAGACAGGGGGCATGGCTACACCTTC
TRBD1	TRBV18	NA	TRBJ2-7	CASSPRDRASYEQYF	TGTGCCAGCTCACCCCGAGACAGGGCTTCCTACGAGCAGTACTTC
NA	TRBV28	NA	TRBJ1-2	CASSLLDPGQGLYGYTF	TGTGCCAGCAGTTTACTCGACCCCGGGCAGGGCCTCTATGGCTACACCTTC
TRBD2	TRBV5-4	few	TRBJ2-3	CASLLAGEGTQYF	TGTGCCAGCCTACTAGCGGGAGAGGGAACGCAGTATTTT
NA	TRBV20-1	NA	TRBJ2-1	CSAERFNEQFF	TGCAGTGCTGAGCGGTTCAATGAGCAGTTCTTC
NA	TRBV30	NA	TRBJ1-5	CAWNGYSNQPQHF	TGTGCCTGGAACGGTTATAGCAATCAGCCCCAGCATTTT
NA	TRBV7-8	NA	TRBJ1-3	CASSRAQSGNTIYF	TGTGCCAGCAGCCGAGCTCAGTCTGGAAACACCATATATTTT